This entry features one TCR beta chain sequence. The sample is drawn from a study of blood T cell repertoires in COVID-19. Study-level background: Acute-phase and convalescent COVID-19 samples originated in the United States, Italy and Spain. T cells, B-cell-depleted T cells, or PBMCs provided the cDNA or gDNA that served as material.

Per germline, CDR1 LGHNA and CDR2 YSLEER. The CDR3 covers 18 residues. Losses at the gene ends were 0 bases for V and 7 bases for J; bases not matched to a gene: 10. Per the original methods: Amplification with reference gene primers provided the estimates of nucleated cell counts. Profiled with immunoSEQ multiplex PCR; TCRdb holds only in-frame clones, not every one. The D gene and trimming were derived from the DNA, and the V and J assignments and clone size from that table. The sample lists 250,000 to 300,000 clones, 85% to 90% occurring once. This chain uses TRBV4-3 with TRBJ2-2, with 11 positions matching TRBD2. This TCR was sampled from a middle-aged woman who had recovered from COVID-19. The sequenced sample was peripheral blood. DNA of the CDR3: TGCGCCAGCAGCCAAGATCGGCGTAGCGGGGGGGATGGCGGGGAGCTGTTTTTT. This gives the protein CASSQDRRSGGDGGELFF.